A single sample is the source of the 21 T cell receptor beta chains below, sequenced in a study of blood T cell repertoires in COVID-19. The repertoire was sequenced with immunoSEQ multiplex PCR; TCRdb's copy has only in-frame clones and lacks some. The repertoire holds under 250,000 clones, with 70% to 90% as singletons. Material for sequencing was peripheral blood. These receptor sequences come from a man aged 25 to 40 with COVID-19, enrolled during active disease.

The chain has TRBV6-4 and TRBJ2-3; D is possibly TRBD2 (5 bases). Germline assignment: CDR1 MRHNA and CDR2 SNTAGT. There are 14 residues in the CDR3. The V end was cut by 8 bases, the J end by 4 bases, with 16 bases between. The CDR3 nucleotides are TGTGCCAGCCGAGTGATGGCCGGGGCAGATACGCAGTATTTT. This translates into CASRVMAGADTQYF.

This rearrangement joins TRBV25-1 to TRBJ2-7; 7 positions match TRBD2. CDR3 length: 15 amino acids. Unmatched junction bases numbered 8, after V lost 6 bases and J lost 0 bases. Germline CDR1 and CDR2: MGHDK and SYGVNS. DNA for the CDR3: TGTGCCAGCAGCGAAGCGGGGTGGAGCTCCTACGAGCAGTACTTC. This translates into CASSEAGWSSYEQYF.

The gene calls are TRBV7-9 and TRBJ1-5; D is possibly TRBD1 (6 bases). There are 14 residues in the CDR3. V lost 9 bases, J lost 0 bases, and 12 bases lay in between. CDR1 is SEHNR and CDR2 is FQNEAQ in the germline V gene (reference sequence). CDR3 sequence reads: CASSQGYSNQPQHF. Here the CDR3 DNA reads TGTGCCAGTTCACAGGGTTATAGCAATCAGCCCCAGCATTTT.

The chain has TRBV6-5 and TRBJ1-1; tentative D call: TRBD1 (6 bases). Germline CDR1 is MNHEY and CDR2 is SVGAGI. Trimming removed 2 bases from V and 9 bases from J, with 19 bases in between. This CDR3 contains 15 residues. DNA of the CDR3: TGTGCCAGCAGTTACACCCGCCCGACAGGTATAAAAGCTTTCTTT. Residues: CASSYTRPTGIKAFF.

This clone was seen just once. The V call is TRBV28, the J call TRBJ2-1, with a possible D match to TRBD2 (6 bases). Trimming cost V 10 bases and J 7 bases, with 17 bases left between them. CDR3 size: 13 residues. Germline V gene data show CDR1 as MDHEN and CDR2 as SYDVKM. The CDR3 is CATEGTVRNEQFF. In nucleotides, the CDR3 is TGTGCCACCGAAGGGACTGTACGGAATGAGCAGTTCTTC. The full variable domain, with the rest looked up from reference TRBV28 and TRBJ2-1, is DVKVTQSSRYLVKRTGEKVFLECVQDMDHENMFWYRQDPGLGLRLIYFSYDVKMKEKGDIPEGYSVSREKKERFSLILESASTNQTSMYLCATEGTVRNEQFFGPGTRLTVL.

The V and J genes are TRBV11-3 and TRBJ2-1; D might be TRBD2 (6 bases). The germline V gene has CDR1 SGHNT and CDR2 YENEEA. V was cut by 1 base and J by 9 bases, with 10 bases left in between. The CDR3 contains 13 residues. The DNA of the CDR3 is TGTGCCAGCAGCTTAGCCCTGGGGGGTGAGCAGTTCTTC. It encodes CASSLALGGEQFF.

The chain uses TRBV19 and TRBJ1-5; TRBD1 might be the D (5 bases). Germline CDR1 is LNHDA and CDR2 is SQIVND (reference sequence). The CDR3 length is 16 residues. V was trimmed by 5 bases and J by 0 bases, leaving 14 bases between them. CDR3 in amino acids: CASSWGGPYSNQPQHF. Here the CDR3 DNA reads TGTGCCAGTAGTTGGGGGGGACCTTATAGCAATCAGCCCCAGCATTTT.

A remark on this clone: One end of the junction fails to match germline, which may point to a read error. J is TRBJ2-1 and V is TRBV7-7, with 9 bases lining up with TRBD2. Germline V gives CDR1 SSHAT, CDR2 FNYEAQ (reference sequence). CDR3 size: 15 residues. In nucleotides, the CDR3 is TGTGCCAGCAGCGTAGCGGGAGCGGGGTACAATGAGCAGTTCTTC. Translating gives CASSVAGAGYNEQFF.

This sequence joins TRBV11-3 and TRBJ2-7; TRBD2 matches 7 bases. Trimming at V came to 5 bases and at J to 1 base, leaving 8 bases not matched to a gene. The CDR3 consists of 15 residues. Germline V gene data show CDR1 as SGHNT and CDR2 as YENEEA. CDR3 coding DNA: TGTGCCAGCAGCCGTGGGAGGGAAGTTTCCTACGAGCAGTACTTC. Translated, it gives CASSRGREVSYEQYF.

The rearrangement joins TRBV11-1 to TRBJ2-7; TRBD1 matches at 7 bases. CDR1 is SGHAT and CDR2 is FQDESV in the germline V gene (reference sequence). This CDR3 spans 15 amino acids. The V gene end was trimmed by 4 bases and the J gene end by 2 bases; junction bases not matched to a gene: 8. CDR3 bases: TGTGCCAGCAGCTCGAGCCGGGACAGCCCCTACGAGCAGTACTTC. This translates into CASSSSRDSPYEQYF.

The chain uses TRBV12-5 and TRBJ2-7, with TRBD1 matching 7 bases. With V trimmed by 6 bases and J by 3 bases, 11 bases remained unmatched. The germline gives CDR1 LGHNT, CDR2 FRNRAP. The CDR3 sequence is 15 residues long. The CDR3 DNA reads as TGTGCTAGTGGGGACAGGAATACAGCTGTCTACGAGCAGTACTTC. Protein sequence: CASGDRNTAVYEQYF.

The J gene is TRBJ2-7, the V gene TRBV7-2, with D perhaps matching TRBD2 (6 bases). V was shortened by 3 bases and J by 3 bases, with 12 bases between the two germline ends. Germline CDR1 SGHTA, CDR2 FQGNSA. The CDR3 spans 14 residues. The CDR3, as DNA: TGTGCCAGCAGCTTTCGGCGGGGAAGCTACGAGCAGTACTTC. Encoded protein: CASSFRRGSYEQYF.

The CDR3 nucleotides read TGTGCCACCAGCAGAGATGGTAGCGGGAGCTACGAGCAGTACTTC. It translates to CATSRDGSGSYEQYF. V gene TRBV15 combines with J gene TRBJ2-7, with 9 bases aligning to TRBD2. Trimming removed 0 bases from V and 3 bases from J; junction bases left unmatched: 3. The length of the CDR3 is 15 residues. Germline V lookup: CDR1 LNHNV, CDR2 YYDKDF (reference sequence).

The genes are TRBV30 and TRBJ1-2; 7 nucleotides line up with TRBD1. This CDR3 contains 13 residues. The germline gives CDR1 GTSNPN, CDR2 SVGIG (reference sequence). V shed 3 bases, J shed 8 bases, and the junction held 9 bases outside the gene matches. CDR3: CAWSWTGPSGYTF. The CDR3 coding sequence is TGTGCCTGGAGCTGGACAGGCCCATCCGGCTACACCTTC.

The gene calls are TRBV9 and TRBJ1-1, with D perhaps TRBD1 (5 bases). Per the germline V gene, CDR1 is SGDLS and CDR2 is YYNGEE. Trimming removed 3 bases at V and 5 bases at J, with 8 bases between. The CDR3 sequence is 12 residues long. The chain's CDR3 is CASSGQTTEAFF. In DNA, the CDR3 is TGTGCCAGCAGCGGACAGACGACTGAAGCTTTCTTT.

This clone was recorded many times. This chain connects TRBV19 to TRBJ2-1; 11 bases match TRBD2. This CDR3 contains 15 residues. Trimming removed 4 bases from V and 3 bases from J; junction bases left unmatched: 2. The V gene's germline CDR1 is LNHDA and CDR2 SQIVND (reference sequence). The CDR3 region is CASSRGLADYNEQFF. The DNA for the CDR3 is TGTGCCAGTAGTAGGGGACTAGCGGACTACAATGAGCAGTTCTTC.

The J gene is TRBJ1-1, the V gene TRBV25-1; TRBD1 matches 8 bases. Germline CDR1 and CDR2: MGHDK and SYGVNS. The CDR3 is 15 amino acids. The J segment lost 0 bases and the V segment lost 4 bases, leaving 4 bases of the junction unmatched. The CDR3 sequence: CASSAYRGMNTEAFF. The CDR3 DNA is TGTGCCAGCAGTGCATACAGGGGGATGAACACTGAAGCTTTCTTT.

With regard to this clone: The sample has other DNA sequences that encode this CDR3 too. The genes are TRBV7-2 and TRBJ2-3; the D gene is possibly TRBD1 (5 bases). The CDR3 spans 15 residues. Trimming left V 1 base short and J 3 bases short, with 11 bases between. CDR1 is SGHTA, CDR2 FQGNSA, per germline. The CDR3 DNA reads as TGTGCCAGCAGCTTAGGGACACCCAGGACAGATACGCAGTATTTT. It yields the protein CASSLGTPRTDTQYF.

This clone was detected only once. The gene calls are TRBV6-4 and TRBJ1-2; D might be TRBD1 (5 bases). In germline, CDR1 is MRHNA, CDR2 SNTAGT. The V end lost 0 bases, the J end lost 10 bases, and 15 bases lay between the germline ends. The CDR3 sequence is 14 residues long. The CDR3: CASSDSPRGGYYTF. The DNA of the CDR3 is TGTGCCAGCAGTGACTCCCCCCGGGGGGGTTACTACACCTTC.

V is TRBV6-6 and J is TRBJ1-5, with 8 nucleotides matching TRBD1. V lost 6 bases, J lost 4 bases, and 2 bases stayed unmatched. The CDR3 is 13 amino acids. CDR1 MNHNY and CDR2 SVGAGI come from the germline V gene (reference sequence). The CDR3 loop reads CASSRTGNQPQHF. The DNA for the CDR3 is TGTGCCAGCAGCAGGACAGGGAATCAGCCCCAGCATTTT.

This clone came up once. The gene calls are TRBV4-3 and TRBJ2-7; a possible D gene is TRBD2 (7 bases). Deletions cut 0 bases from V and 3 bases from J, with 24 bases between. The V gene's germline CDR1 is LGHNA and CDR2 YSLEER. The CDR3 runs 19 residues. The CDR3 sequence: CASSQEHEQRGRENYEQYF. CDR3 DNA sequence: TGCGCCAGCAGCCAAGAACACGAACAACGGGGGCGGGAGAACTACGAGCAGTACTTC.